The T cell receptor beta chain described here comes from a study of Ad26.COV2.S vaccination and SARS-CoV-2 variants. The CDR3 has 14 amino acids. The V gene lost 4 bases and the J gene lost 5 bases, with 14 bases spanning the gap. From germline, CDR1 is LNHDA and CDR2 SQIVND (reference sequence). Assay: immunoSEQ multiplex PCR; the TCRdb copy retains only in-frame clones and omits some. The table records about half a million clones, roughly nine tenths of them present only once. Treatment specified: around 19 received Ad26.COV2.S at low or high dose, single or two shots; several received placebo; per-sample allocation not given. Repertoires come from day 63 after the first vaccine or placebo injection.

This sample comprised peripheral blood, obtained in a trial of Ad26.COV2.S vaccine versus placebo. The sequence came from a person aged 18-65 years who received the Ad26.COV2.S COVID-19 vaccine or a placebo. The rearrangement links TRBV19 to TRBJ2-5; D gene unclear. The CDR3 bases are TGTGCCAGTAGTACCCCGACCCTGGGGGAGACCCAGTACTTC. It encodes CASSTPTLGETQYF.